Listed below are T cell receptor beta chains from one sample, sequenced in a study of cytotoxic CD8 clonotypes in ibrutinib-treated CLL. Assay used: immunoSEQ multiplex PCR; TCRdb lists only in-frame clones, some missing. The sample holds more than 70,000 clones, about 85% seen once. The material sequenced was PBMCs, taken after 12 months of ibrutinib treatment. These receptors were obtained from a human donor with chronic lymphocytic leukemia. The CDR3 runs from the conserved cysteine through the conserved F or W. The D gene is left open where the match is weak. The listing skips clone size in some rows; elsewhere it reads once, few, many or a size class.

DNA: TGTGCCAGCACCTTCGGACAGGGGGTGCTGTTTTTT
CDR3: CASTFGQGVLFF
D: TRBD1
size: .
V: TRBV7-2
J: TRBJ2-2

DNA: TGCAGCGTTGATGGGACAGGGAGGGAGACCCAGTACTTC
CDR3: CSVDGTGRETQYF
D: TRBD1
size: .
V: TRBV29-1
J: TRBJ2-5

DNA: TGCAGCGGTGACAGGGGGCAAGAGACCCAGTACTTC
CDR3: CSGDRGQETQYF
D: TRBD1
size: .
V: TRBV29-1
J: TRBJ2-5

DNA: TGTGCCAGGGACGGAGGGTCAGATACGCAGTATTTT
CDR3: CARDGGSDTQYF
D: .
size: .
V: TRBV6-1
J: TRBJ2-3

DNA: TGTGCCGCTGCCGGGAACACTGAAGCTTTCTTT
CDR3: CAAAGNTEAFF
D: .
size: few
V: TRBV30
J: TRBJ1-1

DNA: TGTGCCTGGAGTGTAATTTCGGATTCACCCCTCCACTTT
CDR3: CAWSVISDSPLHF
D: .
size: few
V: TRBV30
J: TRBJ1-6

DNA: TGCGCCAGCACTACAGGGGGCAGCGGTGGAAACACCATATATTTT
CDR3: CASTTGGSGGNTIYF
D: TRBD1
size: .
V: TRBV5-1
J: TRBJ1-3

DNA: TGTGCCAGCAGCTTGGTAGGGCAGGGGTACGAGCAGTACTTC
CDR3: CASSLVGQGYEQYF
D: .
size: .
V: TRBV5-6
J: TRBJ2-7

DNA: TGTGCCAGCAGCCCCCCACAGGGATCAGATACGCAGTATTTT
CDR3: CASSPPQGSDTQYF
D: .
size: .
V: TRBV7-9
J: TRBJ2-3

DNA: TGCAGCGTTGAAGCCCATGGCCAGGCGGGGCCTGAAGCTTTCTTT
CDR3: CSVEAHGQAGPEAFF
D: .
size: .
V: TRBV29-1
J: TRBJ1-1

DNA: TGTGCCAGCCACGCCTCTAGCGGCCTTGGCACAGATACGCAGTATTTT
CDR3: CASHASSGLGTDTQYF
D: TRBD2
size: .
V: TRBV18
J: TRBJ2-3

DNA: TGTGCCAGCAGCCAACTAGCGTCCGGCAATGAGCAGTTCTTC
CDR3: CASSQLASGNEQFF
D: TRBD2
size: .
V: TRBV7-9
J: TRBJ2-1

DNA: TGTGCCAGTAGTATCGCCCGGCGGGAGTGGGGCAAAAACATTCAGTACTTC
CDR3: CASSIARREWGKNIQYF
D: TRBD2
size: few
V: TRBV19
J: TRBJ2-4

DNA: TGTGCCAGCGGGACAGGGGATTCACCCCTCCACTTT
CDR3: CASGTGDSPLHF
D: TRBD1
size: .
V: TRBV6-5
J: TRBJ1-6

DNA: TGTGCCAGCAGTCGGCTACCAGGGGCCTCTGGGGCCAACGTCCTGACTTTC
CDR3: CASSRLPGASGANVLTF
D: .
size: .
V: TRBV27
J: TRBJ2-6

DNA: TGTGCCAGCAGCCCCAAATCGAAGAACACTGAAGCTTTCTTT
CDR3: CASSPKSKNTEAFF
D: .
size: .
V: TRBV9
J: TRBJ1-1

DNA: TGTGCCAGTAGTCAACCCACAGGGACTGGCAATCAGCCCCAGCATTTT
CDR3: CASSQPTGTGNQPQHF
D: .
size: few
V: TRBV19
J: TRBJ1-5

DNA: TGCGCCAGCAGCGCCCCCCAGCGGGGGGGCGGTACGCAGTATTTT
CDR3: CASSAPQRGGGTQYF
D: TRBD2
size: .
V: TRBV5-1
J: TRBJ2-3

DNA: TGCGCCAGCAGCTTGCCCCCGGCAGATACGCAGTATTTT
CDR3: CASSLPPADTQYF
D: .
size: .
V: TRBV5-1
J: TRBJ2-3

DNA: TGTGCCAGTGGCCCCTACCCTTACGAGCAGTACTTC
CDR3: CASGPYPYEQYF
D: .
size: .
V: TRBV19
J: TRBJ2-7

DNA: TGTGCCAGCAGTTTCCGGGACAGGGTCCCACCCGCGGGCTACACCTTC
CDR3: CASSFRDRVPPAGYTF
D: TRBD1
size: .
V: TRBV27
J: TRBJ1-2

DNA: TGTGCCAGCAGCCTCACACAGGGGCGGGACACTGAAGCTTTCTTT
CDR3: CASSLTQGRDTEAFF
D: TRBD1
size: .
V: TRBV27
J: TRBJ1-1

DNA: TGTGCCAGCACCATAACCGGGACAGGGCTTTCGGAGCAGTACTTC
CDR3: CASTITGTGLSEQYF
D: TRBD1
size: once
V: TRBV6-5
J: TRBJ2-7

DNA: TGTGCCAGCAGCTTGCTGGCCCCGGGGGAAATGGGCGGGGAGCTGTTTTTT
CDR3: CASSLLAPGEMGGELFF
D: .
size: .
V: TRBV7-6
J: TRBJ2-2

DNA: TGTGCCAGCGGACTTATGTCCTACGAGCAGTACTTC
CDR3: CASGLMSYEQYF
D: .
size: few
V: TRBV7-8
J: TRBJ2-7

DNA: TGTGCCAGCAGCCAATGGGGGGCGTCCGAACTGTTTTTT
CDR3: CASSQWGASELFF
D: .
size: .
V: TRBV4-2
J: TRBJ1-4

DNA: TGTGCCAGCAGGGGACAGGGGTTGGGCAATCAGCCCCAGCATTTT
CDR3: CASRGQGLGNQPQHF
D: TRBD1
size: .
V: TRBV6-1
J: TRBJ1-5